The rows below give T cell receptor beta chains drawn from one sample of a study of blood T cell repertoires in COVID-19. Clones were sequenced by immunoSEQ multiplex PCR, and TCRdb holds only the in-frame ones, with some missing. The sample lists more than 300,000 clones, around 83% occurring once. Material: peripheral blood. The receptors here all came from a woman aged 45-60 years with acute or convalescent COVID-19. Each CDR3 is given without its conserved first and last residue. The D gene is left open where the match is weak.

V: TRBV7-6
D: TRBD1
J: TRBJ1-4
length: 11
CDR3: ASSRQGGEKLF

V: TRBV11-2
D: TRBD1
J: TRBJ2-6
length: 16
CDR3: ASSLGQGLTSGANVLT

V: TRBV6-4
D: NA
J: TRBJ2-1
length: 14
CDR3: ASSAFSGVSYNEQF

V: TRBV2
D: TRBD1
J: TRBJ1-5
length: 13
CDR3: ASSAQGAENQPQH

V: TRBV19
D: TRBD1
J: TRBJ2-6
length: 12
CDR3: ASSDRAGANVLT

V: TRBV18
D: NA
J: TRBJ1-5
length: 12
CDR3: ASSLALGNQPQH

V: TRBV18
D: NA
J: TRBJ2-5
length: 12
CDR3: ASSPIDNRETQY

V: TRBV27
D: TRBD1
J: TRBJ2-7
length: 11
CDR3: ASSLGRGYEQY

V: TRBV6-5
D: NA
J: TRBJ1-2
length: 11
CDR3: ASTRDGRYGYT

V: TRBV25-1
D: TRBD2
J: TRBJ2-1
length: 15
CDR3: ASSDIRTSGIVNEQF

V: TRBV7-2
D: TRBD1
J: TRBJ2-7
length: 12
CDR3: ASSMGQGEYEQY

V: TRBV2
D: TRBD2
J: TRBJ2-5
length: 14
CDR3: ASNSGSGGAKETQY

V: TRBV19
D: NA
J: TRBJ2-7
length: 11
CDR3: ASSPRRGSEQY

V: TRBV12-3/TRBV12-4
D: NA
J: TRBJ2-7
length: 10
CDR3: ASTLGDYEQY

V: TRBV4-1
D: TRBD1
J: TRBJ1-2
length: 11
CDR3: ASSQETGDGYT

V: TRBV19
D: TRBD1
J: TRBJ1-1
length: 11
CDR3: ASSLDRDTEAF

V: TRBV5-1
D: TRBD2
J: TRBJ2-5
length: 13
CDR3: ASSLALGEGETQY

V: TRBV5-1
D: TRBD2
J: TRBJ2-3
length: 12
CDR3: ASSFTSGTDTQY

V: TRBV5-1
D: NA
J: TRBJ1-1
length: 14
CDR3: ASSRLGPELNTEAF

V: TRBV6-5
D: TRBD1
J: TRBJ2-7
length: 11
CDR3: ASRPGQGHEQY

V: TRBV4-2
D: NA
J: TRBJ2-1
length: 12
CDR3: ASSQPDSYNGQF

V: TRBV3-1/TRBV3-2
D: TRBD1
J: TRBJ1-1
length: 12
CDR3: ASSQGTGFTEAF

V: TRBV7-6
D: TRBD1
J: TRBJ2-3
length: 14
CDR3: ASSLDVGQGVDTQY

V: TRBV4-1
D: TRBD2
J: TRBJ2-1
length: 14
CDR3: ASSQSMREPYNEQF

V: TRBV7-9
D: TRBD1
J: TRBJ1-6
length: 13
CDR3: ASSFQDRVSSPLH

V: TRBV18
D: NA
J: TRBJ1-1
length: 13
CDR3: ASSPSGVGMTEAF

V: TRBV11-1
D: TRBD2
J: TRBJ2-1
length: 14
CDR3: ASSFRLAGGPDEQF

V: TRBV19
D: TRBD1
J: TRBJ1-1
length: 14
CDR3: ASSMGLGQGGTEAF

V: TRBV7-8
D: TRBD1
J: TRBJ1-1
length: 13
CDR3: ASSARTGAYTEAF

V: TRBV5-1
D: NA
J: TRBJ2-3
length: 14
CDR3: ASSRIHMVGSDTQY

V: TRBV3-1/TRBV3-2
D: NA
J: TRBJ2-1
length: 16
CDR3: ASSQDLVPGLPTPEQF

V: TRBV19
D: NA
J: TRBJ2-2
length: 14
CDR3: ASSNRLGAGTGELF

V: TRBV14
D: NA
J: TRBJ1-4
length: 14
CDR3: ASSQMSAGLNEKLF

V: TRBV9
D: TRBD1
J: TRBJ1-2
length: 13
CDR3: ASSVQTGKSSGYT

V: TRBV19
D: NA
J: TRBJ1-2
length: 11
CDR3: ASSATGYDGYT

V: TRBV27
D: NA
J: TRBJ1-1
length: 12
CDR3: ASSLSGRGLAAF

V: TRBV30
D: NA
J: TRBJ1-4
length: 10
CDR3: AWGGPNEKLF

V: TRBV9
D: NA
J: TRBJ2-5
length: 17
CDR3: ASSGEGAGGSRYQETQY

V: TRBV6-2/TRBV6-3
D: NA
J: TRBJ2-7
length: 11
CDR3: ASSGSGNYEQY

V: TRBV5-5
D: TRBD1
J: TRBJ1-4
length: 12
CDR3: ASSSGTGDEKLF

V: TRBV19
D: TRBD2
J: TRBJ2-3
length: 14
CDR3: ASSTVTSAPTDTQY

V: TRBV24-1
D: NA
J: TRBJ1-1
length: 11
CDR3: ATSGQANTEAF

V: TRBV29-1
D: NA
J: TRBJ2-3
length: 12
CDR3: SVWGGQFIDTQY

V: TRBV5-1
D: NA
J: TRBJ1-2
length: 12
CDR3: ASSPTQGPGGYT

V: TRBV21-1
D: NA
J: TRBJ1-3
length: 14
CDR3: ASRPGQGSSGNTIY

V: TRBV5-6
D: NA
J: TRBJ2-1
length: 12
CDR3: ASSLAGVGNEQF

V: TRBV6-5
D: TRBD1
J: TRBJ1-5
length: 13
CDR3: ASNFGQAVSQPQH

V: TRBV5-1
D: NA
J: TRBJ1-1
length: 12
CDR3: ASSLAGGNTEAF

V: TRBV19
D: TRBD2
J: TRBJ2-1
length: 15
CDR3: ASSIGAGGGSYNEQF

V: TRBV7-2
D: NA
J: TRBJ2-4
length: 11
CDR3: ASSFLAKNIQY

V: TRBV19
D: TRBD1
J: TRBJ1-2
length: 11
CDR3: ASSTGQGDGYT

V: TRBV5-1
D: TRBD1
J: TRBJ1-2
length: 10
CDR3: ASSLTGEGYT

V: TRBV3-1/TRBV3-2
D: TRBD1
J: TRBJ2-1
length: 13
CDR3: ASSPRQGAYNEQF

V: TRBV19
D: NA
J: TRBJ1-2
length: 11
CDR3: ASRRGSNYGYT

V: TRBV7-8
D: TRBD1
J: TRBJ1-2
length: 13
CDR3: ASSQTFTGDDGYT

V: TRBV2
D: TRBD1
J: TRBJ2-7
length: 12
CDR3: ASDRDSNSYEQY

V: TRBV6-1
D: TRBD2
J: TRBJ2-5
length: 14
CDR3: ASSAWTSGLQETQY

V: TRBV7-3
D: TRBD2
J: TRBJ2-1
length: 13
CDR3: ASSPGLAEYNEQF